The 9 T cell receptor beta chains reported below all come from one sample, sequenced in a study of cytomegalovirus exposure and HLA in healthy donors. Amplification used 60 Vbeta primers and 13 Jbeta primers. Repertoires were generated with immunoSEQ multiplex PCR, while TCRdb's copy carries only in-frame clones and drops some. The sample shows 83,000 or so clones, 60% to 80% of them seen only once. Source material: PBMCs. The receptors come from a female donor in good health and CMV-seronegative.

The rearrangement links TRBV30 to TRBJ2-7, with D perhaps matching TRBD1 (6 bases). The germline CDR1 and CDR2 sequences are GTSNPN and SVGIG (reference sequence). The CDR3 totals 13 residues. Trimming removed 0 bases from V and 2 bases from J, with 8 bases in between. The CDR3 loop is CAWSVQGTYEQYF. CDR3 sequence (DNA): TGTGCCTGGAGTGTACAGGGAACCTACGAGCAGTACTTC.

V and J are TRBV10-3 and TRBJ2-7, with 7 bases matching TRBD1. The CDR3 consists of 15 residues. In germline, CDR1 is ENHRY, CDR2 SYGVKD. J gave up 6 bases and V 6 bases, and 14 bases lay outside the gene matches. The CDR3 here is CAIRSSTGSSPEQYF. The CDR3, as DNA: TGTGCCATCAGATCCTCGACAGGGAGCTCGCCCGAGCAGTACTTC.

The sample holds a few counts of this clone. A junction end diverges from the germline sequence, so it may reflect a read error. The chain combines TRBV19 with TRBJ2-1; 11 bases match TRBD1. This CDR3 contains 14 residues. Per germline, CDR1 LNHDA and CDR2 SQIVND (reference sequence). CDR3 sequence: CASSRTGGYDEQFF. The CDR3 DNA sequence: TGTGCCAGTTCCCGGACAGGGGGCTACGATGAGCAGTTCTTC. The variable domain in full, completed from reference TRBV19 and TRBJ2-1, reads DGGITQSPKYLFRKEGQNVTLSCEQNLNHDAMYWYRQDPGQGLRLIYYSQIVNDFQKGDIAEGYSVSREKKESFPLTVTSAQKNPTAFYLCASSRTGGYDEQFFGPGTRLTVL.

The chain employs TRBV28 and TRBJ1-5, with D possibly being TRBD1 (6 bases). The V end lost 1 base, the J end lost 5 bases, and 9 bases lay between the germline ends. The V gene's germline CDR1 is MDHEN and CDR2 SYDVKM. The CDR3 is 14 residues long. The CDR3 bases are TGTGCCAGCAGTTTATCAGGGGTACATCAGCCCCAGCATTTT. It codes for CASSLSGVHQPQHF.

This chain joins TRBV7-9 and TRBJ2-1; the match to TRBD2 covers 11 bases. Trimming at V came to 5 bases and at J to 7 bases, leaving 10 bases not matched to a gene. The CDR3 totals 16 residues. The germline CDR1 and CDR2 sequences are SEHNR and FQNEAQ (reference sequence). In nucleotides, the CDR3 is TGTGCCAGCAGCCAGGGGACTAGCGGCCTTCGGAATGAGCAGTTCTTC. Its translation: CASSQGTSGLRNEQFF.

CDR3 residues: CASSQTGGGVYNSPLHF. The CDR3 DNA is TGCGCCAGCAGCCAGACGGGAGGGGGTGTCTATAATTCACCCCTCCACTTT. The rearrangement joins TRBV4-3 to TRBJ1-6, with D perhaps matching TRBD1 (6 bases). CDR1 and CDR2 from the germline V gene are LGHNA and YSLEER. The CDR3 is 17 amino acids. Trimming took 3 bases from V and 3 from J, leaving 15 bases between them.

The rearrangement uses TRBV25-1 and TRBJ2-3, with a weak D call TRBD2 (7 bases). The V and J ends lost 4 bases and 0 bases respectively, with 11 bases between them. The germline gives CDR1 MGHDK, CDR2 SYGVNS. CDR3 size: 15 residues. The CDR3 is CASSVGGASTDTQYF. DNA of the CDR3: TGTGCCAGCAGTGTAGGGGGGGCAAGCACAGATACGCAGTATTTT.

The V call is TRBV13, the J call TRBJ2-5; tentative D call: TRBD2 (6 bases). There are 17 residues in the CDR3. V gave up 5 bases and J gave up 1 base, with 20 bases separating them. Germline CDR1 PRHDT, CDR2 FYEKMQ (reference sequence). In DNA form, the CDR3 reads TGTGCCAGCAGCCCTTCCGGGGGAGCTACCCTCCAAGAGACCCAGTACTTC. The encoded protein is CASSPSGGATLQETQYF.

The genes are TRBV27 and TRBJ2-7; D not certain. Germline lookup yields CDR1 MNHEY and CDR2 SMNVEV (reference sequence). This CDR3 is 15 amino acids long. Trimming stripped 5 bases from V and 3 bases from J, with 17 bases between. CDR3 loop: CASSPRLSLGYEQYF. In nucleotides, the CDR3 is TGTGCCAGCAGTCCCCGACTGTCTTTGGGCTACGAGCAGTACTTC.